This T cell receptor (beta chain) is from a study of T cells after yellow fever vaccination. Overall study results and limits: Although the secondary response was weaker, it peaked faster, at day 5 versus 15. Once the booster was given, most primary-vaccination clones reappeared, at approximately 97% for CD4 and around 90% for CD8.

Template-switching 5'RACE yielded the TCR cDNA; a universal primer site and UMIs were added in the process. MiXCR, run by TCRdb on the 5' RACE reads, gives a single entry per CDR3 protein. Of fewer than 350,000 distinct CDR3 sequences in the sample, roughly 9.4% were seen once. The CDR3 is made up of 14 amino acids. CDR1 is SGHRS and CDR2 is YFSETQ in the germline V gene. Trimming left V 0 bases short and J 6 bases short, with 10 bases between. About this clonotype: What it recognizes is unknown.

The V gene is TRBV5-1, the J gene TRBJ2-1; weak D call: TRBD2 (6 bases). The sample in question was PBMCs, obtained on the day of the first yellow fever vaccination. The clonotype originates from a man between 18 and 29 years old who received the YFV17D yellow fever vaccine. In nucleotides, the CDR3 is TGCGCCAGCAGCTTGGGGGGGGTGCCCAATGAGCAGTTCTTC. Its translation: CASSLGGVPNEQFF.